The rows below give T cell receptor beta chains drawn from one sample of a study of Ad26.COV2.S vaccination and SARS-CoV-2 variants. The method was immunoSEQ multiplex PCR; TCRdb's version includes in-frame clones alone and lacks a portion of them. Among some 390,000 clones listed, around 89% were seen once. The sample consisted of peripheral blood, taken in a trial of Ad26.COV2.S vaccine versus placebo. The receptors were gathered from a person aged 18 to 65 who received the Ad26.COV2.S COVID-19 vaccine or a placebo. CDR3s include the opening cysteine and the closing phenylalanine or tryptophan. The order of the fields is J gene, clone size, V gene, D gene, CDR3 DNA, CDR3 protein. The D gene is left open where the match is weak. Rows may omit the clone size; those that give it use once, few, many or a size class.

TRBJ2-5 once TRBV6-5 TRBD1 TGTGCCAGCAGCCCCGGGACAGAAGAGACCCAGTACTTC CASSPGTEETQYF
TRBJ2-7 . TRBV7-2 . TGTGCCAGCAGCCCCGGAGGAGTGAACGAGCAGTACTTC CASSPGGVNEQYF
TRBJ1-6 few TRBV12-3/TRBV12-4 . TGTGCCAGCAGTTTAGGAGGGAATTCACCCCTCCACTTT CASSLGGNSPLHF
TRBJ1-3 . TRBV6-5 . TGTGCCAGCAGTAGAGAAACTGGAAACACCATATATTTT CASSRETGNTIYF
TRBJ1-1 once TRBV3-1/TRBV3-2 . TGTGCCAGCAGCCCCGTCTTGGTTCGGATGAACACTGAAGCTTTCTTT CASSPVLVRMNTEAFF
TRBJ2-3 . TRBV7-2 . TGTGCCAGCAGCTACAGCGGGTGGACAGATACGCAGTATTTT CASSYSGWTDTQYF
TRBJ1-1 once TRBV30 . TGTGCCTGGAGTGTATTCGGGGGGTACCTAACATTGAACACTGAAGCTTTCTTT CAWSVFGGYLTLNTEAFF
TRBJ2-7 . TRBV28 . TGTGCCAGCAGTGTCGGGGCTACGCCCCCCGAGCAGTACTTC CASSVGATPPEQYF
TRBJ2-1 once TRBV2 TRBD2 TGTGCCAGCATCTCCCAAGGACTAGCAGGGAATGAGCAGTTCTTC CASISQGLAGNEQFF
TRBJ2-7 once TRBV13 TRBD1 TGTGCCAGCAGCTTGGCCGGGACAGGGCCGGACGAGCAGTACTTC CASSLAGTGPDEQYF
TRBJ1-4 . TRBV5-1 . TGCGCCAGCAGCTTGTCGTTAGGGGCTAATGAAAAACTGTTTTTT CASSLSLGANEKLFF
TRBJ2-3 . TRBV7-2 TRBD2 TGTGCCAGCAGCTTAGTGGGGACTAGCGGTCCCACAGATACGCAGTATTTT CASSLVGTSGPTDTQYF
TRBJ2-7 . TRBV5-4 . TGTGCCAGCAGCTCTGACGGTTACGAGCAGTACTTC CASSSDGYEQYF
TRBJ2-6 . TRBV19 TRBD1 TGTGCCAGTAGTATAGGCTGGACAGGGCTCTCTGGGGCCAACGTCCTGACTTTT CASSIGWTGLSGANVLTF
TRBJ2-3 . TRBV9 . TGTGCCAGCAGCGTAGGGACAGCTAGCACAGATACGCAGTATTTT CASSVGTASTDTQYF
TRBJ2-2 . TRBV12-2 . TGTGCAAGTCGCCCTCGGGCCACTGAGGACACCGGGGAGCTGTTTTTT CASRPRATEDTGELFF
TRBJ2-1 once TRBV18 . TGTGCCAGCTCACCACCTTTCAATGAGCAGTTCTTC CASSPPFNEQFF
TRBJ2-7 . TRBV5-6 TRBD1 TGTGCCAGCAGCCTTATGGACAGGGGGGCCTACGAGCAGTACTTC CASSLMDRGAYEQYF
TRBJ2-2 . TRBV5-1 . TGCGCCAGCAGCTTGCAGGGTGGGTCTACGAACACCGGGGAGCTGTTTTTT CASSLQGGSTNTGELFF
TRBJ2-7 . TRBV5-6 TRBD2 TGTGCCAGCAGCTTTCAGACTAGCGGGGCCTACGAGCAGTACTTC CASSFQTSGAYEQYF
TRBJ1-5 . TRBV19 . TGTGCCAGTAGGCCACCGGGGGGGGGCAATCAGCCCCAGCATTTT CASRPPGGGNQPQHF
TRBJ2-7 . TRBV6-5 . TGTGCCAGCAGTCAACAGGGCCGCTACGAGCAGTACTTC CASSQQGRYEQYF
TRBJ2-5 . TRBV10-1 . TGCGCCAGCAGTGAGTCGGGCAAGGGAGAGACCCAGTACTTC CASSESGKGETQYF
TRBJ2-1 once TRBV24-1 . TGTGCCACCAGCTCTGGGGGCTCCAAGAGAAATGAGCAGTTCTTC CATSSGGSKRNEQFF
TRBJ1-1 . TRBV5-4 . TGTGCCAGCAGCTTGGGGCAGGGGACCACTGAAGCTTTCTTT CASSLGQGTTEAFF
TRBJ1-3 once TRBV15 . TGTGCCACCAGAAGGGACCCCTCTGGAAACACCATATATTTT CATRRDPSGNTIYF
TRBJ1-2 . TRBV27 . TGTGCCAGCCCCAGGACATTATCCGGAACCCGATATGGCTACACCTTC CASPRTLSGTRYGYTF
TRBJ2-1 . TRBV28 . TGTGCCAGCAGTTCACTAGCAGGATACAATGAGCAGTTCTTC CASSSLAGYNEQFF
TRBJ2-7 . TRBV5-8 TRBD2 TGTGCCAGCAGCTTGACTAGCGGCTCCTACGAGCAGTACTTC CASSLTSGSYEQYF
TRBJ1-4 . TRBV28 . TGTGCCAGCAGCCCCCAGGGCTGGGAAAAACTGTTTTTT CASSPQGWEKLFF
TRBJ2-1 . TRBV28 TRBD2 TGTGCCAGCAGTTTATCCGGGACTAGCGGGATGTACAATGAGCAGTTCTTC CASSLSGTSGMYNEQFF
TRBJ1-1 . TRBV20-1 . TGCAGTGCTAGTGTAGGAGGCAGGGTGAACACTGAAGCTTTCTTT CSASVGGRVNTEAFF
TRBJ2-1 . TRBV9 . TGTGCCAGCAGCCGAGGCGAGCGAGGCTATGAGCAGTTCTTC CASSRGERGYEQFF
TRBJ2-1 . TRBV3-1/TRBV3-2 . TGTGCCAGCAGCCAACGTCTGTCGGGATTGACTCAGAATGAGCAGTTCTTC CASSQRLSGLTQNEQFF
TRBJ2-7 . TRBV3-1/TRBV3-2 TRBD1 TGTGCCAGCAGCCGGAAACAGGGGATTGGTGACGAGCAGTACTTC CASSRKQGIGDEQYF
TRBJ1-6 . TRBV30 . TGTGCCTGGAGTGTACAACTCTCCGGGGTTAATTCACCCCTCCACTTT CAWSVQLSGVNSPLHF
TRBJ1-2 . TRBV7-2 . TGTGCCAGCAGCCCAGGGGAGGCGGTTGGCTACACCTTC CASSPGEAVGYTF
TRBJ2-2 . TRBV19 TRBD2 TGTGCCAGTAGTCCCACCTCGGCGGGAGGGAGCACCGGGGAGCTGTTTTTT CASSPTSAGGSTGELFF
TRBJ2-2 few TRBV19 TRBD1 TGTGCCAGTACACCTCGGACAGGCAACACCGGGGAGCTGTTTTTT CASTPRTGNTGELFF
TRBJ1-3 . TRBV11-3 . TGTGCCAGCAGCATAAGACGTTCCCCCTCTGGAAACACCATATATTTT CASSIRRSPSGNTIYF